Below, 2 T cell receptor beta chains from the same sample are listed, as sequenced in a study of early T cells in non-severe SARS-CoV-2 infection. TCRdb reanalysed the 5' RACE reads using MiXCR and keeps one entry per CDR3 protein. The table includes about 50,000 distinct CDR3 sequences, approximately 11% detected once. Sequences were obtained from whole blood. The receptors derive from an adult who was a healthcare worker with PCR-confirmed SARS-CoV-2 infection or an uninfected control (not recorded which).

This clonotype appeared a few times. This chain connects TRBV7-9 to TRBJ2-1; TRBD2 might be the D (5 bases). The germline CDR1 and CDR2 sequences are SEHNR and FQNEAQ (reference sequence). The CDR3 spans 15 residues. V lost 2 bases, J lost 2 bases, and 10 bases lay in between. CDR3 coding DNA: TGTGCCAGCAGCTTACTCCGGGAAACCTACAATGAGCAGTTCTTC. Protein: CASSLLRETYNEQFF.

This clonotype was counted ten times or more. This chain connects TRBV3-1 to TRBJ2-7; 8 bases are shared with TRBD2. This CDR3 region has 17 residues. In germline, CDR1 is LGHDT, CDR2 YNNKEL (reference sequence). V lost 0 bases to trimming and J lost 2 bases; unmatched junction nucleotides: 9. CDR3 sequence: CASSQERERGPTYEQYF. In DNA form, the CDR3 reads TGTGCCAGCAGCCAAGAGAGGGAGCGGGGGCCCACCTACGAGCAGTACTTC.